The clone carrying this T cell receptor beta chain has more than one count but fewer than ten. Its antigen is as yet unknown. This sample is part of a study of breast tumors, draining lymph nodes, adjacent tissues. Broader study findings: The lymph node origin of tumor T cells was framed as consistent with a hypothesis, not demonstrated.

Per germline, CDR1 MNHEY and CDR2 SMNVEV (reference sequence). This CDR3 contains 16 residues. V lost 3 bases and J lost 4, with 13 bases in between. The lymph nodes were axillary draining lymph nodes from breast cancer patients. TCRdb re-called the multiplex PCR reads through MiXCR, storing one row per CDR3 protein. Among about 100,000 distinct CDR3 sequences, 20% to 25% were seen once, and the ten largest hold around 1.3%. This clonotype was sampled from a female donor with breast cancer. Some clones in this sample may be carry-over from other donors' samples. The chain links TRBV27 to TRBJ1-6; tentative D call: TRBD1 (5 bases). Sequencing was done on a sample of axillary lymph node tissue. CDR3 residues: CASSFLEAGYNSPLHF. CDR3 in DNA: TGTGCCAGCAGTTTCTTGGAGGCAGGGTATAATTCACCCCTCCACTTT.